This entry lists 7 T cell receptor beta chains sequenced from one sample in a study of cytomegalovirus exposure and HLA in healthy donors. The PCR had 60 Vbeta and 13 Jbeta primers. Produced via immunoSEQ multiplex PCR; TCRdb's table is partial and in-frame only. In the table there are 140,000 or so clones, roughly 68% of which are singletons. The sequenced material came from PBMCs. All receptors derive from a man aged 55 to 69 in good health and CMV-seronegative.

The V call is TRBV7-9, the J call TRBJ2-5; TRBD2 matches 9 bases. The V gene end was trimmed by 0 bases and the J gene end by 6 bases; junction bases not matched to a gene: 8. Germline V lookup: CDR1 SEHNR, CDR2 FQNEAQ (reference sequence). The CDR3 runs to 16 residues. In DNA form, the CDR3 reads TGTGCCAGCAGCTTAGCGCTAGCGGGGTCCTCACAGACCCAGTACTTC. It yields the protein CASSLALAGSSQTQYF.

The chain uses TRBV19 and TRBJ1-1, with D possibly being TRBD1 (6 bases). From germline, CDR1 is LNHDA and CDR2 SQIVND (reference sequence). Trimming cost V 10 bases and J 4 bases, with 16 bases left between them. The CDR3 is 13 residues long. The CDR3 DNA is TGTGCCACCTTGGGGGGGCGGGGCACTGAAGCTTTCTTT. Encoded protein: CATLGGRGTEAFF.

The chain couples TRBV11-2 to TRBJ2-1; possible D gene TRBD2, 5 bases. V lost 5 bases, J lost 2 bases, and 16 bases lay in between. This CDR3 has 16 residues. The germline gives CDR1 SGHAT, CDR2 FQNNGV. The CDR3 region has the DNA TGTGCCAGCAGCAACGGGGTTAACCCACCCTACAATGAGCAGTTCTTC. It yields the protein CASSNGVNPPYNEQFF.

V and J are TRBV28 and TRBJ2-5; D call uncertain. Near its end, the DNA agrees better with TRBJ2-7, so the J call may be wrong. The CDR3 is 15 residues long. From germline, CDR1 is MDHEN and CDR2 SYDVKM. The CDR3: CASSPWSSPGYEQYF. CDR3 nucleotide sequence: TGTGCCAGCAGTCCGTGGTCGTCCCCAGGCTACGAGCAGTACTTC.

V usage is TRBV6-1 and J usage is TRBJ1-3; 7 bases align to TRBD1. This CDR3 is built from 15 residues. J lost 4 bases, V lost 5 bases, and 8 bases had no gene match. Per germline, CDR1 MNHNS and CDR2 SASEGT. CDR3 sequence: CASSPIQGSGNTIYF. CDR3 DNA: TGTGCCAGCAGTCCAATACAGGGGTCAGGAAACACCATATATTTT.

The chain recombines TRBV11-2 with TRBJ1-1, with a tentative D call TRBD1 (5 bases). V shed 6 bases and J shed 2 bases, with 10 bases lying between them. CDR3 length: 13 amino acids. CDR1 and CDR2 from the germline V gene are SGHAT and FQNNGV. CDR3 residues: CASSTQANTEAFF. The CDR3 DNA is TGTGCCAGCAGTACACAGGCCAACACTGAAGCTTTCTTT.

The V gene is TRBV7-6, the J gene TRBJ2-3; no clear D gene. V was clipped by 0 bases and J by 0 bases, with 10 bases between them. CDR1 is SGHVS, CDR2 FNYEAQ, per germline. The CDR3 has 16 residues. The CDR3: CASSLAGIASTDTQYF. CDR3 nucleotide sequence: TGTGCCAGCAGCTTAGCTGGCATCGCTAGCACAGATACGCAGTATTTT.